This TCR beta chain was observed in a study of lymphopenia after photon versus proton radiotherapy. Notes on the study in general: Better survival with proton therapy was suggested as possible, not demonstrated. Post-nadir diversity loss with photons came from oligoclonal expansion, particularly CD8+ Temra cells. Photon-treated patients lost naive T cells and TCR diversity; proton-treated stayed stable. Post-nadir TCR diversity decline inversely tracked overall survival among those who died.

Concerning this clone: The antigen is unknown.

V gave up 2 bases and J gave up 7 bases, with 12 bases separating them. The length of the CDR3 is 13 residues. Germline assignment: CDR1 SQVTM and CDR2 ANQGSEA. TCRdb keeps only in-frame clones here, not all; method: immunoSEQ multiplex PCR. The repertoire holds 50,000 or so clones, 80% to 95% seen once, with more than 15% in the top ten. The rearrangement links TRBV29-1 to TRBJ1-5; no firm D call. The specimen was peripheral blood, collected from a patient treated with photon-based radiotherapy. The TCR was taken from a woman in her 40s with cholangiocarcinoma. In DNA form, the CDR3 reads TGCAGCGTTGAAAAGTCTCCGGGGCAGCCCCAGCATTTT. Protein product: CSVEKSPGQPQHF.